The clone carrying this T cell receptor beta chain was seen a few times. Measured with immunoSEQ multiplex PCR; TCRdb has only the in-frame clones, and not every one. The data hold 150,000 to 200,000 clones, with approximately 80% observed a single time. This entry belongs to a study of blood T cell repertoires in COVID-19. About the study: Whether acute or convalescent, the COVID-19 samples came from the United States, Italy and Spain.

The germline CDR1 and CDR2 sequences are WSHSY and SAAADI. V was cut by 4 bases and J by 5 bases, with 5 bases left in between. This CDR3 is built from 11 residues. This TCR came from a man between 35 and 55 years old who had recovered from COVID-19. This chain connects TRBV10-2 to TRBJ2-5; no definite D call. Sequencing input: PBMCs or T cells enriched from blood (not recorded which). Here the CDR3 DNA reads TGCGCCAGCAGTGCCGTGGAGACCCAGTACTTC. It translates to CASSAVETQYF.